This passage covers 13 T cell receptor beta chains from one sample sequenced in a study of identical twins. From the 5' RACE reads, TCRdb called clonotypes with MiXCR, one entry per CDR3 protein. The sample contains about 700,000 distinct CDR3 sequences, roughly 6% of which appear only once. Input material: naive T cells sorted from blood. Receptors were obtained from a young man in good health.

The J gene is TRBJ1-6, the V gene TRBV10-3, with D maybe TRBD1 (5 bases). The CDR3 runs 12 residues. Germline V gives CDR1 ENHRY, CDR2 SYGVKD. Trimming left V 8 bases short and J 6 bases short, with 8 bases between. CDR3 nucleotide sequence: TGTGCCATCCAAGGGGTTAATTCACCCCTCCACTTT. Encoded protein: CAIQGVNSPLHF.

The V gene is TRBV19, the J gene TRBJ1-4; 8 nucleotides line up with TRBD1. Germline CDR1 LNHDA, CDR2 SQIVND (reference sequence). The length of the CDR3 is 12 residues. The J segment lost 10 bases and the V segment lost 9 bases, leaving 7 bases of the junction unmatched. The DNA for the CDR3 is TGTGCCAGCGGACAGGGAGTCGCAAAACTGTTTTTT. It specifies CASGQGVAKLFF.

At least ten counts were recorded for this clonotype. The J gene is TRBJ2-5, the V gene TRBV7-9; D is ambiguous. Germline lookup yields CDR1 SEHNR and CDR2 FQNEAQ (reference sequence). The CDR3 has 14 residues. The V gene lost 2 bases and the J gene lost 2 bases, with 9 bases spanning the gap. This chain's CDR3 is CASSLIGFQETQYF. The CDR3 DNA reads as TGTGCCAGCAGCTTAATAGGCTTTCAAGAGACCCAGTACTTC.

This clonotype was counted ten times or more. The genes are TRBV7-2 and TRBJ1-5; TRBD1 might be the D (6 bases). Germline lookup yields CDR1 SGHTA and CDR2 FQGNSA. This CDR3 is 15 amino acids long. V dropped 4 bases and J dropped 1 base, with 11 bases sitting between them. The CDR3 spells CASSSEQGSNQPQHF. The CDR3 DNA reads TGTGCCAGCAGCTCCGAGCAGGGGAGCAATCAGCCCCAGCATTTT.

This clonotype was detected a few times. V usage is TRBV2 and J usage is TRBJ1-5, with 10 bases that match TRBD1. Germline CDR1 SNHLY, CDR2 FYNNEI. V lost 7 bases, J lost 9 bases, and 9 bases stayed unmatched. CDR3 length: 14 residues. DNA of the CDR3: TGTGCCAGCAATACGGGACAGGGGCAAGGGCCCCAGCATTTT. Translated, it gives CASNTGQGQGPQHF.

The chain uses TRBV7-9 and TRBJ2-3, with 13 bases aligning to TRBD2. The germline V gene has CDR1 SEHNR and CDR2 FQNEAQ (reference sequence). CDR3 length equals 17 residues. With 3 bases clipped from V and 5 bases from J, the junction kept 8 bases outside the gene matches. The CDR3 nucleotides are TGTGCCAGCAGCTTGGGGACTAGCGGGATAGGGGGAGATACGCAGTATTTT. Its translation: CASSLGTSGIGGDTQYF.

The chain couples TRBV4-2 to TRBJ2-2; the match to TRBD2 covers 7 bases. Trimming cost V 1 base and J 2 bases; bases outside gene matches: 1. CDR3 size: 15 residues. Germline CDR1 LGHNA, CDR2 YNFKEQ. The CDR3 region is CASSQGGSNTGELFF. The CDR3 DNA is TGTGCCAGCAGCCAAGGCGGGAGTAACACCGGGGAGCTGTTTTTT.

In its sample, this clonotype was seen many times. In DNA, the CDR3 is TGTGCCAGCAGGGGTGTGGGACTAGCCTACAATGAGCAGTTCTTC. It encodes CASRGVGLAYNEQFF. This chain links TRBV6-1 with TRBJ2-1; 8 bases match TRBD2. There are 15 residues in the CDR3. V was pared by 6 bases and J by 2 bases, with 6 bases of the junction left unmatched. Germline V gene sequence: CDR1 MNHNS, CDR2 SASEGT.

At least ten counts were recorded for this clonotype. The chain combines TRBV6-1 with TRBJ2-1; 7 nucleotides align to TRBD2. With 7 bases clipped from V and 4 bases from J, the junction kept 10 bases outside the gene matches. CDR1 is MNHNS and CDR2 is SASEGT in the germline V gene. The CDR3 spans 15 residues. The CDR3 nucleotides read TGTGCCAGCACCCAACGGGCGGGAGAGTACAATGAGCAGTTCTTC. Translating gives CASTQRAGEYNEQFF.

This clonotype was observed many times. The genes are TRBV6-1 and TRBJ2-1; 9 bases agree with TRBD1. With 7 bases clipped from V and 2 bases from J, the junction kept 9 bases outside the gene matches. Germline V gives CDR1 MNHNS, CDR2 SASEGT. The CDR3 contains 16 residues. The CDR3 loop is CASTASRTGAYNEQFF. Here the CDR3 DNA reads TGTGCCAGCACCGCAAGCAGGACAGGGGCCTACAATGAGCAGTTCTTC.

This clonotype came up many times. CDR3 in amino acids: CASSEGANQPQHF. CDR3 coding DNA: TGTGCCAGCAGTGAAGGAGCTAATCAGCCCCAGCATTTT. The chain is built from TRBV2 and TRBJ1-5, with no clear D. V was clipped by 1 base and J by 4 bases, with 5 bases between them. The CDR3 spans 13 residues. Looked up from germline, CDR1 is SNHLY and CDR2 is FYNNEI.

Only a few counts were recorded for this clonotype. The chain has TRBV4-3 and TRBJ2-1; D uncertain. Germline CDR1 is LGHNA and CDR2 is YSLEER. V was trimmed by 6 bases and J by 0 bases, leaving 12 bases between them. There are 15 residues in the CDR3. The CDR3 region is CASSQTISSYNEQFF. CDR3 in DNA: TGCGCCAGCAGTCAGACAATTAGCTCCTACAATGAGCAGTTCTTC.

This clonotype was recorded many times. J is TRBJ2-1 and V is TRBV9; 10 bases fit TRBD2. Germline CDR1 is SGDLS and CDR2 is YYNGEE. The V segment lost 0 bases and the J segment 7 bases; nucleotides outside the gene matches: 4. This CDR3 is 15 amino acids long. CDR3 in DNA: TGTGCCAGCAGCGTAGGCCTAGCGGGAGCTAATGAGCAGTTCTTC. Amino acids: CASSVGLAGANEQFF.